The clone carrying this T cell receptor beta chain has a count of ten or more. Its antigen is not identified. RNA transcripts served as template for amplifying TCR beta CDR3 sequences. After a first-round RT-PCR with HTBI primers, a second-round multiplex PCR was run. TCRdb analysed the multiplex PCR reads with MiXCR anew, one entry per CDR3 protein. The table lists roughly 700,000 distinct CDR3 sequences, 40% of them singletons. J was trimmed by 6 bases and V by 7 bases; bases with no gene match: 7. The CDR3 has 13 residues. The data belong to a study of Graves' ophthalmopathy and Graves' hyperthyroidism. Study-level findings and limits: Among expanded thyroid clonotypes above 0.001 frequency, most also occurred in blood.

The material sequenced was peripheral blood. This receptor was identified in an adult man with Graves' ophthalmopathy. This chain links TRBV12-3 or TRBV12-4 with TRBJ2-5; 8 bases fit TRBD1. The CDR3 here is CASNPGGTKTQYF. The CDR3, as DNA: TGTGCCAGCAACCCAGGGGGCACAAAGACCCAGTACTTC.